What follows describes a single T cell receptor (beta chain). Its antigen specificity is not known. Base qualities were left out, and no much larger clone turns up one base away. The time point label, as the study defines it: week 5, during vaccination. A 20-mer mutant IDH1 peptide at 300 micrograms in Montanide made up each vaccine dose, which was injected subcutaneously together with topical imiquimod. The donors had newly diagnosed IDH1-mutant astrocytomas of WHO grade 3 or 4 that showed loss of nuclear ATRX. The samples were drawn from NOA16, a multicentre, single-arm, open-label phase I trial in Germany that tested a mutant IDH1 peptide vaccine in humans for the first time. Genomic DNA for TCRB sequencing was extracted from EDTA blood using the DNeasy Blood and Tissue Kit. The germline V gene (reference sequence) provides CDR1 SGHNT and CDR2 YYREEE. The junction shows trimming of 3 bases on V and 1 base on J, plus 10 bases between the germline ends. Including cysteine and phenylalanine, the CDR3 has 15 amino acids. Just CDR3 DNA is preserved here, 45 bases in frame from base 1.

The receptor library was made with the immunoSEQ multiplex PCR assay. Following the manufacturer's protocol, the hsTCRB Kit was used to amplify rearranged TCR beta chain sequences. TCRB libraries were sequenced on an Illumina MiSeq. Per the original workflow: The kit vendor's proprietary platform handled demultiplexing, trimming and gene mapping. TCRdb mirrors the immuneACCESS table, restricted to in-frame sequences. Some clones are absent from its copies; in checked studies, under half trace to an unresolved V gene, and the reason for the others is unknown. From that table come the V and J calls and clone size; the DNA was used to work out D and trimming. Present in this sample are around 56,000 clones, about 86% of which were seen just once. Of the sample, more than 3% is held by the ten largest clones. The record originates from a study of a mutant IDH1 vaccine in newly diagnosed glioma (dated by TCRdb to the early 2020s). Background on the whole study: Across visits V03 through V10, patients got a total of eight vaccinations, given in weeks 1, 3, 5, 7, 11, 15, 19 and 23. Of the roughly 34 treated patients, roughly 60% were male and 37.5% were female, and the mean age was approximately 40 years. Before enrollment, patients had received standard therapy of radiotherapy alone, temozolomide alone, or radiochemotherapy with temozolomide; most received the combination. Vaccination was initiated 4-6 weeks after radiotherapy alone, or concurrently with temozolomide cycles in the chemotherapy-containing groups. Peripheral blood was drawn at six visits: V03 (baseline), V05, V07, V10, V12 and V13. For exploratory analyses, approximately 25 treated patients had longitudinal TCRB deep sequencing done wherever samples were available.

Study-level results and caveats: It was noted by the authors that analyses of patient blood samples could not be reproduced owing to sample limitations. Availability determined which PBMC samples were chosen for TCRB deep sequencing. Changes in the top peripheral T cell clonotypes picked up by TCRB sequencing did not appear to be linked to pseudoprogression. Immune responses induced by the vaccine were seen in about 93% of patients across multiple MHC alleles.

This TCR was sampled from a man aged 25 to 45 with glioma. The input for sequencing was PBMCs, taken from a glioma patient whose treatment included an IDH1 peptide vaccine. The chain is assembled from TRBV5-4 and TRBJ2-2, with the identity of the D gene unclear. The CDR3 is CASSSGSENTGELFF. The DNA sequence follows: TGTGCCAGCAGCTCCGGATCGGAGAACACCGGGGAGCTGTTTTTT.